This T cell receptor (beta chain) appears in the sequencing data of a study of blood T cell repertoires in COVID-19. Looked up from germline, CDR1 is MNHEY and CDR2 is SVGAGI. After removal of 7 bases from V and 4 bases from J, the junction contained 5 bases not matched to a gene. The CDR3 length is 13 residues. Clones were sequenced by immunoSEQ multiplex PCR, and TCRdb holds only the in-frame ones, with some missing. This table has 110,000 or so clones, 85% appearing once. The J gene is TRBJ2-7, the V gene TRBV6-5; TRBD2 matches at 9 bases. This sequence was found in a human donor in a cohort sampled during active COVID-19. Sequencing was carried out using peripheral blood. Here the CDR3 DNA reads TGTGCCAGCATCCTAGCGGGGAATTACGAGCAGTACTTC. It specifies CASILAGNYEQYF.